The clone carrying this T cell receptor beta chain was found a few times. Its specificity is unknown. The data stem from a study of cytomegalovirus exposure and HLA in healthy donors. General study points: Rare sequences made up most TCRs, while some public TCRs were found in many donors. Later analysis demonstrated an association between a missense DCLRE1C variant and TCR beta V- and J-gene trimming. As a later analysis showed, several of the most significant clusters appeared to be linked to common viral pathogens.

PCR employed 60 Vbeta and 13 Jbeta primers. Profiled with immunoSEQ multiplex PCR; TCRdb holds only in-frame clones, not every one. Among more than 150,000 clones listed, over 70% were seen once. V gave up 2 bases and J gave up 4 bases; unmatched junction bases: 10. CDR1 is MGHRA and CDR2 is YSYEKL in the germline V gene. The CDR3 loop spans 17 amino acids. The sequence came from a woman younger than 45 in good health and CMV-seronegative. The sample taken for sequencing was PBMCs. The V gene is TRBV4-1, the J gene TRBJ2-1; 8 positions match TRBD1. CDR3 sequence: CASSQQTFRQGYNEQFF. The CDR3 DNA reads as TGCGCCAGCAGCCAACAAACCTTCCGACAGGGGTACAATGAGCAGTTCTTC.